Reported below is one TCR beta chain. The data were obtained in a study of blood T cell repertoires in COVID-19. Study summary: Sites across the United States, Italy and Spain contributed samples from acute and convalescent COVID-19.

Under the authors' procedure: For nucleated cells, counts were estimated from reference gene primer amplification. TCRdb keeps only in-frame clones here, not all; method: immunoSEQ multiplex PCR. V, J and clone size derive from that table, while D and trimming were established from the DNA sequence. The data show approximately 100,000 clones, about 85% seen once. The CDR3 is 16 residues long. Trimming removed 10 bases from V and 2 bases from J; junction bases left unmatched: 11. Germline assignment: CDR1 ENHRY and CDR2 SYGVKD. Sequenced: peripheral blood. The chain joins TRBV10-3 to TRBJ2-3, with TRBD1 matching over 11 bases. This TCR came from a human donor in a cohort sampled during active COVID-19. Here the CDR3 DNA reads TGTGCCACCATCCCGGGGACAGGGGGGTACACAGATACGCAGTATTTT. This gives the protein CATIPGTGGYTDTQYF.